The 15 T cell receptor beta chains below all came from one sample that was sequenced in a study of shared clonotypes between healthy human individuals. The repertoire was sequenced with immunoSEQ multiplex PCR; TCRdb's copy has only in-frame clones and lacks some. The table has about 2.4 million clones, 80% to 95% seen once. Material for sequencing was naive CD4+ T cells from PBMCs. Subset described: CD45RA+ positively selected. All receptors derive from a man between 18 and 35 years old in good health. Some clones in this sample may be carry-over from other donors' samples.

The chain is built from TRBV9 and TRBJ2-7, with a weak D call TRBD1 (6 bases). V was cut by 4 bases and J by 4 bases, with 15 bases left in between. Germline lookup yields CDR1 SGDLS and CDR2 YYNGEE. The CDR3 length is 14 residues. CDR3 DNA sequence: TGTGCCAGCAGCCCCAGAGGGGGAGTATACGAGCAGTACTTC. It translates to CASSPRGGVYEQYF. Complete variable domain (other parts from reference TRBV9 and TRBJ2-7): DSGVTQTPKHLITATGQRVTLRCSPRSGDLSVYWYQQSLDQGLQFLIQYYNGEERAKGNILERFSAQQFPDLHSELNLSSLELGDSALYFCASSPRGGVYEQYFGPGTRLTVT.

On this clone: The identical CDR3 is also encoded by other nucleotide sequences in the sample. This sequence joins TRBV9 and TRBJ2-6, with D possibly being TRBD1 (6 bases). This CDR3 spans 16 amino acids. V lost 2 bases, J lost 0 bases, and 9 bases lay in between. The germline CDR1 and CDR2 sequences are SGDLS and YYNGEE. The CDR3 sequence is CASSVVGGSGANVLTF. For the CDR3, the DNA is TGTGCCAGCAGCGTGGTAGGGGGCTCTGGGGCCAACGTCCTGACTTTC.

The CDR3 nucleotides are TGTGCCAGCAGCCCCTCCCAGAGGGAAAAACTGTTTTTT. Amino acid sequence: CASSPSQREKLFF. This chain joins TRBV7-6 and TRBJ1-4; the D is unclear. V gave up 5 bases and J gave up 8 bases, with 12 bases separating them. CDR1 is SGHVS and CDR2 is FNYEAQ in the germline V gene. The CDR3 extends over 13 amino acids.

As concerns this clone: Other DNA variants within this sample encode the same CDR3. The CDR3 nucleotides are TGCGCCAGCAGCTTCGCCGGGGATACGCAGTATTTT. It specifies CASSFAGDTQYF. The V call is TRBV5-1, the J call TRBJ2-3; D call uncertain. Germline lookup yields CDR1 SGHRS and CDR2 YFSETQ. V lost 2 bases to trimming and J lost 6 bases, with 7 bases between them. This CDR3 contains 12 residues.

The chain has TRBV5-1 and TRBJ2-3, with a tentative D call TRBD2 (5 bases). Germline CDR1 and CDR2: SGHRS and YFSETQ. The V end lost 3 bases, the J end lost 5 bases, and 13 bases lay between the germline ends. The CDR3 spans 14 residues. The CDR3 nucleotides read TGCGCCAGCAGCTGGTCTGGAGAGGGAGATACGCAGTATTTT. This sequence encodes CASSWSGEGDTQYF.

The chain links TRBV30 to TRBJ1-3; a weak D match, TRBD1 (6 bases). This CDR3 has 15 amino acids. Deletions cut 6 bases from V and 0 bases from J, with 15 bases between. CDR1 and CDR2 (germline): GTSNPN, SVGIG (reference sequence). The CDR3: CACKTGTNSGNTIYF. The CDR3, as DNA: TGTGCCTGCAAGACAGGCACCAACTCTGGAAACACCATATATTTT.

The chain carries TRBV29-1 and TRBJ2-7; 7 bases are shared with TRBD1. Germline V gene sequence: CDR1 SQVTM, CDR2 ANQGSEA. The CDR3 loop spans 12 amino acids. The ends lost 8 bases at V and 3 bases at J; junction bases unmatched: 7. In DNA form, the CDR3 reads TGCAGCATCCACGACAGGGTCTACGAGCAGTACTTC. Protein product: CSIHDRVYEQYF.

CDR3 sequence: CATSPQGPYGYTF. The CDR3 DNA follows: TGTGCCACCAGCCCCCAGGGGCCCTATGGCTACACCTTC. The chain employs TRBV15 and TRBJ1-2, with D possibly being TRBD1 (6 bases). V was cut by 5 bases and J by 4 bases, with 11 bases left in between. CDR1 and CDR2 (germline): LNHNV, YYDKDF (reference sequence). The CDR3 runs to 13 residues. The full variable domain, rest sourced from reference TRBV15 and TRBJ1-2, is DAMVIQNPRYQVTQFGKPVTLSCSQTLNHNVMYWYQQKSSQAPKLLFHYYDKDFNNEADTPDNFQSRRPNTSFCFLDIRSPGLGDTAMYLCATSPQGPYGYTFGSGTRLTVV.

This rearrangement joins TRBV18 to TRBJ2-1; TRBD1 is a possible D gene (5 bases). V was trimmed by 3 bases and J by 8 bases, leaving 11 bases between them. This CDR3 has 13 amino acids. Per the germline V gene, CDR1 is KGHSH and CDR2 is LQKENI. DNA for the CDR3: TGTGCCAGCTCACCTCAGGGTGGCGATGAGCAGTTCTTC. Translation: CASSPQGGDEQFF.

V and J are TRBV19 and TRBJ1-2; unclear D gene. This CDR3 contains 12 residues. From germline, CDR1 is LNHDA and CDR2 SQIVND (reference sequence). V dropped 3 bases and J dropped 2 bases, with 4 bases sitting between them. The CDR3 nucleotides are TGTGCCAGTAGTATGACCAACTATGGCTACACCTTC. Encoded protein: CASSMTNYGYTF.

Turning to this clone: The same CDR3 also results from other DNA sequences found in this sample. V is TRBV30 and J is TRBJ2-7; D not resolved. V lost 5 bases, J lost 1 base, and 3 bases lay in between. The V gene's germline CDR1 is GTSNPN and CDR2 SVGIG (reference sequence). This CDR3 spans 10 amino acids. The CDR3 bases are TGTGCCTGGGGGTCCTACGAGCAGTACTTC. Translation gives CAWGSYEQYF.

The chain carries TRBV6-4 and TRBJ2-1, with 9 positions matching TRBD1. Germline values: CDR1 MRHNA, CDR2 SNTAGT. J was trimmed by 7 bases and V by 6 bases; bases with no gene match: 10. The CDR3 sequence is 15 residues long. CDR3 DNA sequence: TGTGCCAGCAGCCGCCAACAGGGGGCCGGGAATGAGCAGTTCTTC. Translation gives CASSRQQGAGNEQFF.

The chain combines TRBV7-3 with TRBJ2-1; D gene uncertain. The CDR3 has 18 residues. V lost 2 bases and J lost 2, with 19 bases in between. Germline V lookup: CDR1 SGHTA, CDR2 FQGTGA. This chain's CDR3 is CASSLLGQAHMAYNEQFF. The CDR3 DNA follows: TGTGCCAGCAGCTTATTAGGGCAGGCCCACATGGCCTACAATGAGCAGTTCTTC.

J is TRBJ2-4 and V is TRBV28; possible D gene TRBD2, 5 bases. Trimming took off 6 bases at V and 1 base at J, with 16 bases between the two ends. The CDR3 spans 16 residues. Germline CDR1 MDHEN, CDR2 SYDVKM. In nucleotides, the CDR3 is TGTGCCAGCAGCCTAAGGACTCAACCGGCCAAAAACATTCAGTACTTC. This encodes CASSLRTQPAKNIQYF.

The chain uses TRBV4-2 and TRBJ2-1; D is undetermined. This CDR3 contains 14 residues. Trimming removed 0 bases at V and 5 bases at J, with 8 bases between. CDR1 is LGHNA, CDR2 YNFKEQ, per germline. This CDR3 reads CASSQESANNEQFF. CDR3 coding DNA: TGTGCCAGCAGCCAAGAGTCGGCCAACAATGAGCAGTTCTTC.